This T cell receptor (beta chain) appears in the sequencing data of a study of T cell repertoires in cytomegalovirus infection. Study as a whole: It was the public TCR beta signatures that indicated both CMV infection and matching HLA type. Broader study findings: Cumulative frequency (of public TCR beta family members) identified carriers of CMV plus the relevant HLA.

This clonotype was found once. As yet, its antigen is unknown. A single record per CDR3 protein comes from TCRdb applying MiXCR to the reads. The sample holds a few hundred thousand distinct CDR3 sequences, around 40% seen once. Germline loops: CDR1 ENHRY, CDR2 SYGVKD. Between the trimmed V and J ends, which lost 8 bases and 5 bases, there was a span of 13 bases. There are 13 residues in the CDR3. Sequenced here: cultured PBMCs, sampled from culture after CMV antigen stimulation. The J gene is TRBJ2-1, the V gene TRBV10-3, with D perhaps assigned TRBD1 or TRBD2 (5 bases each). This clonotype originated in a human donor in good health (CMV status not recorded). Some clones in this sample may be carry-over from other donors' samples. CDR3 bases: TGTGCCATCGGGGACGCAAGAGACAATGAGCAGTTCTTC. It specifies CAIGDARDNEQFF.